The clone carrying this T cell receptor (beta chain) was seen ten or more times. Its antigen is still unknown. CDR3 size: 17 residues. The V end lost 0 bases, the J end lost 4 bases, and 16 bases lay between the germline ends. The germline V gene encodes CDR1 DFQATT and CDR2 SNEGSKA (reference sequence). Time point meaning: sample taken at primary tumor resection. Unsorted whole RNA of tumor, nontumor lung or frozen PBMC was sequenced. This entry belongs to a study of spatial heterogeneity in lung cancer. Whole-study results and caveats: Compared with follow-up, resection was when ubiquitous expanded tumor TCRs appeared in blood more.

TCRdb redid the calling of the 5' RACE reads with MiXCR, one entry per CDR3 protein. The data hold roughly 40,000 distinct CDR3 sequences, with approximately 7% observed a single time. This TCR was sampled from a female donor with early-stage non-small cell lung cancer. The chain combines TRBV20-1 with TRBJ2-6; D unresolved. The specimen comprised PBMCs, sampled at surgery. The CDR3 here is CSARDDGDVRGANVLTF. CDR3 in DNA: TGCAGTGCTAGAGATGACGGAGATGTACGCGGGGCCAACGTCCTGACTTTC.